What follows are 21 T cell receptor beta chains derived from one specimen sequenced in a study of response to subunit inactivated influenza vaccine. TCRdb recomputed calls from the RT-PCR reads with MiXCR, one row per CDR3 protein. This table holds 650,000 to 800,000 distinct CDR3 sequences, about 14% found once. The specimen comprised PBMCs from blood, sampled roughly 15 days before vaccination. These receptor sequences come from a man aged 50 or older who received an inactivated influenza vaccine.

This clonotype was counted many times. The chain recombines TRBV12-3 or TRBV12-4 with TRBJ1-1, with D uncertain. V was clipped by 2 bases and J by 5 bases, with 12 bases between them. The CDR3 sequence is 14 residues long. For the CDR3, the DNA is TGTGCCAGCAGTTTAAATAATCCCCTAACTGAAGCTTTCTTT. It codes for CASSLNNPLTEAFF.

This clonotype occurred a few times. V usage is TRBV29-1 and J usage is TRBJ1-2, with a possible D match to TRBD1 (6 bases). In germline, CDR1 is SQVTM, CDR2 ANQGSEA. V was cut by 0 bases and J by 6 bases, with 8 bases left in between. The CDR3 spans 12 residues. The CDR3 loop is CSVEDGGDGYTF. The CDR3 DNA is TGCAGCGTTGAAGATGGGGGCGATGGCTACACCTTC.

The chain couples TRBV15 to TRBJ2-5; D is uncertain. The CDR3 extends over 15 amino acids. The V end was cut by 0 bases, the J end by 1 base, with 9 bases between. Germline CDR1 is LNHNV and CDR2 is YYDKDF (reference sequence). The CDR3 loop reads CATSRDQGTQETQYF. CDR3 in DNA: TGTGCCACCAGCAGAGATCAAGGCACCCAAGAGACCCAGTACTTC.

The V and J genes are TRBV14 and TRBJ2-3, with 13 bases lining up with TRBD2. This CDR3 has 17 residues. V dropped 2 bases and J dropped 6; count of bases not matched to a gene: 8. Germline assignment: CDR1 SGHDN and CDR2 FVKESK. The CDR3 region has the DNA TGTGCCAGCAGCCAACTCGGACTAGCGGGGGTGTACGATACGCAGTATTTT. Translation gives CASSQLGLAGVYDTQYF. Combining the CDR3 with reference TRBV14 and TRBJ2-3 gives the whole variable domain EAGVTQFPSHSVIEKGQTVTLRCDPISGHDNLYWYRRVMGKEIKFLLHFVKESKQDESGMPNNRFLAERTGGTYSTLKVQPAELEDSGVYFCASSQLGLAGVYDTQYFGPGTRLTVL.

In its sample, this clonotype was seen many times. This sequence joins TRBV12-3 or TRBV12-4 and TRBJ2-1; no definite D call. V was trimmed by 3 bases and J by 2 bases, leaving 14 bases between them. This CDR3 spans 16 amino acids. The CDR3 region has the DNA TGTGCCAGCAGTTTCCGGGTTCGAACAACCTACAATGAGCAGTTCTTC. Protein product: CASSFRVRTTYNEQFF.

The chain combines TRBV7-9 with TRBJ2-7; a weak D match, TRBD2 (5 bases). Germline CDR1 reads SEHNR; CDR2 reads FQNEAQ (reference sequence). The CDR3 length is 14 residues. V shed 1 base and J shed 2 bases, with 9 bases lying between them. The CDR3 here is CASSLDGVPYEQYF. The CDR3 DNA reads TGTGCCAGCAGCTTAGACGGGGTTCCCTACGAGCAGTACTTC.

This clonotype was counted at least ten times. This rearrangement joins TRBV6-1 to TRBJ2-7; 8 positions match TRBD1. Germline V gene sequence: CDR1 MNHNS, CDR2 SASEGT. The ends lost 6 bases at V and 2 bases at J; junction bases unmatched: 3. The CDR3 consists of 13 residues. This CDR3 is CASRKQGAYEQYF. The CDR3 DNA follows: TGTGCCAGCAGGAAACAGGGGGCCTACGAGCAGTACTTC.

Comments on this clonotype: Germline and junction disagree at one end, which may indicate a read error. This chain links TRBV2 with TRBJ1-1; 7 bases are shared with TRBD1. The CDR3 covers 12 residues. The germline gives CDR1 SNHLY, CDR2 FYNNEI. The chain's CDR3 is CASIDQGGRWIF. CDR3 bases: TGTGCCAGCATTGATCAGGGGGGCCGTTGGATCTTT. Combining the CDR3 with reference TRBV2 and TRBJ1-1 gives the whole variable domain EPEVTQTPSHQVTQMGQEVILRCVPISNHLYFYWYRQILGQKVEFLVSFYNNEISEKSEIFDDQFSVERPDGSNFTLKIRSTKLEDSAMYFCASIDQGGRWIFGQGTRLTVV.

The chain has TRBV4-2 and TRBJ2-7; TRBD2 matches at 12 bases. The CDR3 is 19 amino acids. Germline V gene sequence: CDR1 LGHNA, CDR2 YNFKEQ. V shed 0 bases and J 2 bases; nucleotides not matched to a gene: 11. CDR3 nucleotide sequence: TGTGCCAGCAGCCAAGATGAGGGCAGGACTAGCGGGACAACCTACGAGCAGTACTTC. This encodes CASSQDEGRTSGTTYEQYF.

This chain joins TRBV27 and TRBJ1-1; 9 positions agree with TRBD1. This CDR3 spans 15 amino acids. The junction had 2 bases not matched to a gene; V was cut back by 0 bases and J by 3 bases. Per germline, CDR1 MNHEY and CDR2 SMNVEV (reference sequence). CDR3 bases: TGTGCCAGCAGTTTATCGGGACAGGGTTACACTGAAGCTTTCTTT. This sequence encodes CASSLSGQGYTEAFF.

This clonotype was observed a handful of times. The chain links TRBV7-8 to TRBJ2-1, with TRBD1 as a possible D gene (5 bases). Trimming pared 5 bases from V and 4 bases from J, leaving 15 bases between. From germline, CDR1 is SGHVS and CDR2 FQNEAQ. This CDR3 spans 15 amino acids. CDR3 coding DNA: TGTGCCAGCAGCCTACTTCCAGGGCCATACAATGAGCAGTTCTTC. This codes for CASSLLPGPYNEQFF.

As concerns this clonotype: A much larger clone sits a single nucleotide away, making a read error possible. This sequence joins TRBV5-1 and TRBJ2-7; 10 nucleotides line up with TRBD2. The CDR3 totals 16 residues. The germline V gene encodes CDR1 SGHRS and CDR2 YFSETQ. CDR3 DNA: TGCGCCAGCAGTCCCGGACTAGCGGCGCTCTCCTACGATCAGTACTTC. Its protein product is CASSPGLAALSYDQYF.

This clonotype was seen only a few times. The chain joins TRBV6-1 to TRBJ2-7, with a weak D call TRBD2 (5 bases). CDR1 and CDR2 (germline): MNHNS, SASEGT. The V and J ends lost 6 bases and 1 base respectively, with 13 bases between them. The CDR3 has 14 residues. For the CDR3, the DNA is TGTGCCAGCAGGACGGGGTTCCTGTCCTACGAGCAGTACTTC. Translating it yields CASRTGFLSYEQYF.

This clonotype appeared many times. The J gene is TRBJ2-7, the V gene TRBV12-3 or TRBV12-4, with D perhaps matching TRBD1 (6 bases). Trimming removed 1 base at V and 6 bases at J, with 13 bases between. This CDR3 comprises 14 residues. CDR3 in amino acids: CASSLGQVRGEQYF. The DNA of the CDR3 is TGTGCCAGCAGTTTAGGACAGGTGAGGGGCGAGCAGTACTTC.

This clonotype has ten or more counts. This chain joins TRBV10-3 and TRBJ2-3, with D perhaps matching TRBD1 (6 bases). V dropped 6 bases and J dropped 0 bases, with 10 bases sitting between them. Germline assignment: CDR1 ENHRY and CDR2 SYGVKD. There are 14 residues in the CDR3. Written as DNA, the CDR3 is TGTGCCATCAGACCAGGGGCTAGCACAGATACGCAGTATTTT. Its protein product is CAIRPGASTDTQYF.

The genes are TRBV6-2 or TRBV6-3 and TRBJ2-1, with 13 bases matching TRBD2. CDR1 MNHEY and CDR2 SVGEGT come from the germline V gene. Germline trimming cut 4 bases from V and 5 bases from J; bases unmatched to any gene: 8. The CDR3 contains 17 residues. DNA of the CDR3: TGTGCCAGCAGTTTCGAGGGACTAGCGGGGACCAACAATGAGCAGTTCTTC. Translation gives CASSFEGLAGTNNEQFF.

This chain links TRBV28 with TRBJ2-3, with TRBD2 matching over 16 bases. Per germline, CDR1 MDHEN and CDR2 SYDVKM. The CDR3 runs to 19 residues. The junction had 12 bases not matched to a gene; V was cut back by 5 bases and J by 4 bases. The CDR3 DNA reads TGTGCCAGCAGTCCACTCGAGGGACTAGCGGGGGGGCATTCAGATACGCAGTATTTT. This sequence encodes CASSPLEGLAGGHSDTQYF.

This sequence joins TRBV6-5 and TRBJ1-2; 9 positions agree with TRBD1. This CDR3 has 15 residues. Trimming cost V 4 bases and J 3 bases; bases outside gene matches: 6. Germline loops: CDR1 MNHEY, CDR2 SVGAGI. In DNA form, the CDR3 reads TGTGCCAGCAGTTTTCAGGGACAGGGCCACTATGGCTACACCTTC. As protein: CASSFQGQGHYGYTF.

A few counts support this clonotype. J is TRBJ1-1 and V is TRBV7-9; TRBD1 might be the D (5 bases). V was clipped by 5 bases and J by 11 bases, with 21 bases between them. Per germline, CDR1 SEHNR and CDR2 FQNEAQ (reference sequence). The CDR3 consists of 14 residues. The CDR3 bases are TGTGCCAGCAGCGACATGGGGCTCGGGGTGGACGCTTTCTTT. Translated: CASSDMGLGVDAFF.

The sample holds a few counts of this clonotype. The V gene is TRBV30, the J gene TRBJ2-7; D unresolved. V gave up 2 bases and J gave up 0 bases, with 8 bases separating them. The CDR3 covers 13 residues. Germline CDR1 is GTSNPN and CDR2 is SVGIG (reference sequence). CDR3 bases: TGTGCCTGGAGTCCCAGTAACTCCTACGAGCAGTACTTC. Its protein product is CAWSPSNSYEQYF.

The chain carries TRBV11-2 and TRBJ2-2; the D is unclear. From germline, CDR1 is SGHAT and CDR2 FQNNGV. This CDR3 is built from 16 residues. V was pared by 1 base and J by 5 bases, with 14 bases between. The DNA of the CDR3 is TGTGCCAGCAGCTTAGTCATGGGTGACCAGACCGGGGAGCTGTTTTTT. This gives the protein CASSLVMGDQTGELFF.